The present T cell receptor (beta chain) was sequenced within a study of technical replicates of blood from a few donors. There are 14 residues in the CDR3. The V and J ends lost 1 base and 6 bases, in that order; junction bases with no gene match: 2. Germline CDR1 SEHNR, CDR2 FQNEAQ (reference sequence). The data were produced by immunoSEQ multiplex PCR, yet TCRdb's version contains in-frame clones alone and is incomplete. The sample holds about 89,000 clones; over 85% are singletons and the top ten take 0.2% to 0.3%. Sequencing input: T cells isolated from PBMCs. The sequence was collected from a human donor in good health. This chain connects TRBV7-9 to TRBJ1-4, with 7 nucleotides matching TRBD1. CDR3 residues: CASSLGQGDEKLFF. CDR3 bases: TGTGCCAGCAGCTTAGGACAGGGTGATGAAAAACTGTTTTTT. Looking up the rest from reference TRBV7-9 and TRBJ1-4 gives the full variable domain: DTGVSQNPRHKITKRGQNVTFRCDPISEHNRLYWYRQTLGQGPEFLTYFQNEAQLEKSRLLSDRFSAERPKGSFSTLEIQRTEQGDSAMYLCASSLGQGDEKLFFGSGTQLSVL.